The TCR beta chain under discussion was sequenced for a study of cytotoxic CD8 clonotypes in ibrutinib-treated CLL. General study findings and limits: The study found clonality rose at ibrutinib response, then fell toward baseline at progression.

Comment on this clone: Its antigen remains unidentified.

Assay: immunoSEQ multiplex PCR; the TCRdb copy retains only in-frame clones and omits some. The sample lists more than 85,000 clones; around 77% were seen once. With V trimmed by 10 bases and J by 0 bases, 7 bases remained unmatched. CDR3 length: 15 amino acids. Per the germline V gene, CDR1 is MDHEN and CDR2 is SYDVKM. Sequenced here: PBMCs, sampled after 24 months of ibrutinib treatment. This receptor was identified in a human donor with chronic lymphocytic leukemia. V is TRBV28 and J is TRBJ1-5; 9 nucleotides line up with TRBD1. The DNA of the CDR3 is TGTGCCACCTTACAGGGGGCGCGTAGCAATCAGCCCCAGCATTTT. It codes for CATLQGARSNQPQHF.